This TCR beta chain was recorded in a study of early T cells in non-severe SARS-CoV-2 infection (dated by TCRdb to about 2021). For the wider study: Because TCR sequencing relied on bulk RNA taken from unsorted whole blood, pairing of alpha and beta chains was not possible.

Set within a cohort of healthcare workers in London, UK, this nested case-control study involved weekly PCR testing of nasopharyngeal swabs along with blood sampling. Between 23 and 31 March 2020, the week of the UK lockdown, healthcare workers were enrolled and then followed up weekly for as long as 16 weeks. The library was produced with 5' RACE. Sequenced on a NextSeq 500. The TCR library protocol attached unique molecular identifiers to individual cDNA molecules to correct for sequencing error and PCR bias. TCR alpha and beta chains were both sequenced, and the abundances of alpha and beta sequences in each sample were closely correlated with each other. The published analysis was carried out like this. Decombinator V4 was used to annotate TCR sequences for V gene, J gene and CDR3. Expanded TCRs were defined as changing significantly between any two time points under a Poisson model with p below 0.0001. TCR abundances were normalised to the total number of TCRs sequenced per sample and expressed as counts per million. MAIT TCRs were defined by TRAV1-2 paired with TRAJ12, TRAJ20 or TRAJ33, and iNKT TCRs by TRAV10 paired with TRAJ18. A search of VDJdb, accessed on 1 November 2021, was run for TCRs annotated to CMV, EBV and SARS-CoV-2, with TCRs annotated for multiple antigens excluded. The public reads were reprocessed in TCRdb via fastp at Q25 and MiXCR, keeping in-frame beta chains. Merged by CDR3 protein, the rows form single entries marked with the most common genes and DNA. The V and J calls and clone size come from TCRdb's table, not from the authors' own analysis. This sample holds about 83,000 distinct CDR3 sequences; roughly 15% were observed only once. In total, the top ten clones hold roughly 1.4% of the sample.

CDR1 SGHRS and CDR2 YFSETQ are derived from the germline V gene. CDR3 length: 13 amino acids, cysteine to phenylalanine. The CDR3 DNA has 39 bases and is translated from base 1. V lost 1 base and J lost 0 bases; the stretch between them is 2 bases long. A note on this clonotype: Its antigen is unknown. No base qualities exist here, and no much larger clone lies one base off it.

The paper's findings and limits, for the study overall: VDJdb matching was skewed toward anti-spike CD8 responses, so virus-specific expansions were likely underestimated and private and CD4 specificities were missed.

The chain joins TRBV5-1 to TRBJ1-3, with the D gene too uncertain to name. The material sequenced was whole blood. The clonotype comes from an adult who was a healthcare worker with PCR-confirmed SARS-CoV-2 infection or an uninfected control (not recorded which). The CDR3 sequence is CASSLFSGNTIYF. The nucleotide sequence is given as TGCGCCAGCAGCTTGTTCTCTGGAAACACCATATATTTT.